These 20 T cell receptor beta chains originate from one sample sequenced in a study of blood T cell repertoires in COVID-19. TCRdb's table, derived via immunoSEQ multiplex PCR, lists solely in-frame clones and lacks some. The sample lists just over 85,000 clones; 80% to 90% were seen once. The sample consisted of peripheral blood. Every receptor here comes from a man in his fifties or sixties with acute or convalescent COVID-19.

V is TRBV14 and J is TRBJ2-5, with unresolved D. CDR3 length: 15 amino acids. Germline V CDR1 and CDR2: SGHDN, FVKESK. V lost 0 bases, J lost 5 bases, and 13 bases lay in between. The CDR3 DNA sequence: TGTGCCAGCAGCCAAGAGAGGATCATCGGCGAGACCCAGTACTTC. It specifies CASSQERIIGETQYF. Based on the CDR3 plus reference TRBV14 and TRBJ2-5, the full variable domain is EAGVTQFPSHSVIEKGQTVTLRCDPISGHDNLYWYRRVMGKEIKFLLHFVKESKQDESGMPNNRFLAERTGGTYSTLKVQPAELEDSGVYFCASSQERIIGETQYFGPGTRLLVL.

This clone is a singleton in its sample. The rearrangement links TRBV11-1 to TRBJ2-3, with D hard to call. This CDR3 comprises 15 residues. Deletions cut 0 bases from V and 4 bases from J, with 11 bases between. CDR1 and CDR2 (germline): SGHAT, FQDESV (reference sequence). Here the CDR3 DNA reads TGTGCCAGCAGCTTAGCTGTCCTAGAAGCAGATACGCAGTATTTT. Its translation: CASSLAVLEADTQYF.

The J gene is TRBJ2-1, the V gene TRBV5-8; weak D call: TRBD2 (6 bases). V lost 0 bases and J lost 0, with 13 bases in between. Germline loops: CDR1 SGHTS, CDR2 YDEGEE. The CDR3 totals 17 residues. The CDR3 sequence is CASSLAFGGDSYNEQFF. CDR3 sequence (DNA): TGTGCCAGCAGCTTGGCCTTTGGCGGGGACTCCTACAATGAGCAGTTCTTC.

V usage is TRBV24-1 and J usage is TRBJ2-3, with D uncertain. Germline V gene data show CDR1 as KGHDR and CDR2 as SFDVKD. This CDR3 has 15 amino acids. The V end was cut by 2 bases, the J end by 0 bases, with 8 bases between. DNA for the CDR3: TGTGCCACCAGTGATTCGAGAGAGAGCACAGATACGCAGTATTTT. Protein: CATSDSRESTDTQYF.

This chain uses TRBV19 with TRBJ1-2; the D gene is possibly TRBD1 (5 bases). The CDR3 contains 17 residues. Trimming cost V 7 bases and J 0 bases, with 21 bases left between them. From germline, CDR1 is LNHDA and CDR2 SQIVND (reference sequence). This CDR3 is CASTGPMGQPANYGYTF. The CDR3 DNA reads TGTGCCAGTACTGGACCCATGGGGCAGCCCGCTAACTATGGCTACACCTTC.

The V and J genes are TRBV11-3 and TRBJ2-2, with 9 bases matching TRBD1. The CDR3 is 15 residues long. The trim removed 5 bases at V and 5 bases at J, leaving 6 bases unmatched. Germline V lookup: CDR1 SGHNT, CDR2 YENEEA. In DNA, the CDR3 is TGTGCCAGCAGCCCCGGGGACAGGGCAACCGGGGAGCTGTTTTTT. Its protein product is CASSPGDRATGELFF.

This chain connects TRBV7-6 to TRBJ2-1; possible D gene TRBD1, 5 bases. Germline V gives CDR1 SGHVS, CDR2 FNYEAQ. The CDR3 has 15 amino acids. The ends were cut back, 2 bases at V and 0 bases at J, with 8 bases in the middle. Written as DNA, the CDR3 is TGTGCCAGCAGCTTATTTAGGGGCTCCTACAATGAGCAGTTCTTC. It specifies CASSLFRGSYNEQFF.

This clone was found a few times. The V and J genes are TRBV30 and TRBJ1-2, with a tentative D call TRBD1 (5 bases). This CDR3 has 13 amino acids. Trimming shortened V by 2 bases and J by 4 bases, and 11 bases separated the two germline ends. Per germline, CDR1 GTSNPN and CDR2 SVGIG (reference sequence). This CDR3 is CAWSTGITYGYTF. The CDR3 DNA sequence: TGTGCCTGGAGTACAGGAATTACCTATGGCTACACCTTC.

The chain employs TRBV11-2 and TRBJ1-1; a weak D match, TRBD1 (6 bases). The CDR3 contains 12 residues. Trimming cost V 4 bases and J 10 bases, with 13 bases left between them. The V gene's germline CDR1 is SGHAT and CDR2 FQNNGV. The CDR3 reads CASSSNRVGAFF. CDR3 in DNA: TGTGCCAGCAGCTCAAACAGGGTGGGAGCTTTCTTT. The variable domain in full, with the rest retrieved from reference TRBV11-2 and TRBJ1-1, is EAGVAQSPRYKIIEKRQSVAFWCNPISGHATLYWYQQILGQGPKLLIQFQNNGVVDDSQLPKDRFSAERLKGVDSTLKIQPAKLEDSAVYLCASSSNRVGAFFGQGTRLTVV.

V is TRBV25-1 and J is TRBJ2-1; 8 bases align to TRBD2. Trimming at V came to 5 bases and at J to 8 bases, leaving 8 bases not matched to a gene. Looked up from germline, CDR1 is MGHDK and CDR2 is SYGVNS. This CDR3 region has 14 residues. The CDR3 DNA sequence: TGTGCCAGCAGTCCGGGGGGGCCCTCGGATGAGCAGTTCTTC. Its protein is CASSPGGPSDEQFF.

This chain connects TRBV5-1 to TRBJ1-1; a weak D match, TRBD1 (6 bases). Between the trimmed V and J ends, which lost 1 base and 7 bases, there was a span of 14 bases. Germline CDR1 reads SGHRS; CDR2 reads YFSETQ. This CDR3 is built from 14 residues. CDR3 region: CASSLLGGRDEAFF. Here the CDR3 DNA reads TGCGCCAGCAGCTTGCTGGGGGGGCGGGATGAAGCTTTCTTT. Looking up the rest from reference TRBV5-1 and TRBJ1-1 gives the full variable domain: KAGVTQTPRYLIKTRGQQVTLSCSPISGHRSVSWYQQTPGQGLQFLFEYFSETQRNKGNFPGRFSGRQFSNSRSEMNVSTLELGDSALYLCASSLLGGRDEAFFGQGTRLTVV.

This chain links TRBV14 with TRBJ2-1; 7 positions match TRBD2. The CDR3 spans 13 residues. In germline, CDR1 is SGHDN, CDR2 FVKESK. V lost 4 bases and J lost 7; bases outside the gene matches: 4. CDR3 residues: CASSPRGVNEQFF. CDR3 bases: TGTGCCAGCAGCCCCCGGGGGGTTAATGAGCAGTTCTTC.

This chain uses TRBV7-7 with TRBJ2-5; a weak D match, TRBD2 (5 bases). CDR3 length: 14 amino acids. CDR1 and CDR2 (germline): SSHAT, FNYEAQ (reference sequence). V lost 3 bases, J lost 2 bases, and 10 bases lay in between. The CDR3 loop is CASSLGSAQETQYF. DNA for the CDR3: TGTGCCAGCAGCTTGGGTAGCGCTCAAGAGACCCAGTACTTC.

The CDR3 DNA reads TGTGCCAGCAGCTTAGAAGGGGTGGGCAATCAGCCCCAGCATTTT. Its translation: CASSLEGVGNQPQHF. This chain joins TRBV7-6 and TRBJ1-5; D may be TRBD1 (5 bases). The CDR3 consists of 15 residues. V lost 1 base and J lost 2, with 9 bases in between. CDR1 and CDR2 from the germline V gene are SGHVS and FNYEAQ.

The chain couples TRBV25-1 to TRBJ2-1; no definite D call. The V gene lost 2 bases and the J gene lost 16 bases, with 12 bases spanning the gap. CDR3 size: 11 residues. The V gene's germline CDR1 is MGHDK and CDR2 SYGVNS. DNA of the CDR3: TGTGCCAGCAGTGAACAAACAACGAAATTCTTC. Its protein is CASSEQTTKFF.

The chain has TRBV30 and TRBJ2-5, with D possibly being TRBD2 (7 bases). Germline values: CDR1 GTSNPN, CDR2 SVGIG (reference sequence). The CDR3 is made up of 14 amino acids. Deletions cut 3 bases from V and 5 bases from J, with 16 bases between. As DNA, the CDR3 is TGTGCCTGGAGGAGGGGGGGCGCAGGGGAGACCCAGTACTTC. Its translation is CAWRRGGAGETQYF.

The CDR3 sequence: CSASRQGHGQPQHF. The CDR3 bases are TGCAGTGCTAGTAGACAGGGTCATGGTCAGCCCCAGCATTTT. The chain employs TRBV20-1 and TRBJ1-5; 7 positions agree with TRBD1. The V segment lost 3 bases and the J segment 6 bases; nucleotides outside the gene matches: 8. Germline CDR1 and CDR2: DFQATT and SNEGSKA (reference sequence). The length of the CDR3 is 14 residues.

The chain combines TRBV3-1 (or the pseudogene TRBV3-2) with TRBJ2-3; D is unresolved. Germline assignment: CDR1 LGHDT and CDR2 YNNKEL (reference sequence). The CDR3 extends over 16 amino acids. The V end lost 3 bases, the J end lost 1 base, and 14 bases lay between the germline ends. The CDR3 loop reads CASSHSPGVGTDTQYF. The CDR3 DNA reads TGTGCCAGCAGCCATTCTCCTGGAGTAGGCACAGATACGCAGTATTTT.

This clone occurred once. The rearrangement links TRBV27 to TRBJ2-3; the match to TRBD1 covers 8 bases. Germline V gene lookup returns CDR1 MNHEY and CDR2 SMNVEV (reference sequence). This CDR3 has 19 amino acids. The J segment lost 5 bases and the V segment lost 7 bases, leaving 23 bases of the junction unmatched. DNA of the CDR3: TGTGCCAGCACCCTTAGGGGCGGACAGGGCGTTTTTTCGGGAGATACGCAGTATTTT. As protein: CASTLRGGQGVFSGDTQYF.

This chain joins TRBV2 and TRBJ2-1; 15 bases are shared with TRBD2. With 5 bases clipped from V and 3 bases from J, the junction kept 5 bases outside the gene matches. Germline V gene lookup returns CDR1 SNHLY and CDR2 FYNNEI. The CDR3 spans 17 residues. The CDR3 nucleotides are TGTGCCAGCAGTTTCGGGACTAGCGGGGGGAACTACAATGAGCAGTTCTTC. It codes for CASSFGTSGGNYNEQFF.